This section outlines one T cell receptor (beta chain) sequence together with its context. The antigen remains undetermined. TCRdb keeps only in-frame clones here, not all; method: immunoSEQ multiplex PCR. The table shows 640,000 or so clones, with about two thirds occurring only once. The sample belongs to a study of shared clonotypes between healthy human individuals. General study results and limits: Sharing of clonotypes among donors was expected to vary with sequencing depth.

V lost 1 base and J 0 bases, leaving 18 bases between the germline ends. CDR1 is MDHEN, CDR2 SYDVKM, per germline. The CDR3 contains 18 residues. The chain is built from TRBV28 and TRBJ2-5; unclear D gene. This TCR came from a woman aged 25 to 39 in good health. The source material was memory CD4+ T cells sorted from blood. Noted subset: CD45RA-negative fraction. The CDR3 DNA is TGTGCCAGCAGTTTATCGGTTGGTGGGCTCAGGTACCAAGAGACCCAGTACTTC. Translation gives CASSLSVGGLRYQETQYF.